This is a list of T cell receptor beta chains from one sample in a study of identical twins. Each CDR3 protein is one row after TCRdb ran MiXCR on the 5' RACE reads. This sample yields approximately 210,000 distinct CDR3 sequences, of which 5.5% to 7.5% are seen a single time; 13% to 15% belongs to the top ten. Separately, the same data were catalogued under a study of T cells expressing NK-cell markers.

Material: CD8+ T cells sorted from blood. These receptors were obtained from a young woman in good health. Each CDR3 is given with its conserved first and last residue. A D gene is named only where the DNA matches it firmly. Rows give clone size only sometimes, using once, few, many, or a class for an expanded clone.

V gene	D gene	clone size	J gene	CDR3 DNA	CDR3 protein
TRBV25-1	-	few	TRBJ2-3	TGTGCCAGCAGACGCCGGGACCCCTTTTCTTACACAGATACGCAGTATTTT	CASRRRDPFSYTDTQYF
TRBV6-2/TRBV6-3	TRBD2	few	TRBJ2-7	TGTGCCAGCAGTTACTCCCCCAGGACTAGCGGGAGAAGGGGGCCCTACGAGCAGTACTTC	CASSYSPRTSGRRGPYEQYF
TRBV6-5	-	few	TRBJ1-1	TGTGCCAGCAGTTACGCCGTTCTTTCGGAAGCTTTCTTT	CASSYAVLSEAFF
TRBV2	-	few	TRBJ1-3	TGTGCCAGCAGTGACCGACGAAACACCATATATTTT	CASSDRRNTIYF
TRBV7-6	-	-	TRBJ2-5	TGTGCCAGCAGCTTAGTTGTTGCGGGGGCGACATTTGGCCAGTACTTC	CASSLVVAGATFGQYF
TRBV5-1	-	few	TRBJ2-2	TGCGCCAGCAGACTGGGTTACCCGAACACCGGGGAGCTGTTTTTT	CASRLGYPNTGELFF
TRBV13	TRBD1	few	TRBJ2-1	TGTGCCAGCAGCTCATCCGGGACAGGAGTTTACAATGAGCAGTTCTTC	CASSSSGTGVYNEQFF
TRBV15	-	few	TRBJ2-3	TGTGCCACCAGCAGAGATACACAGACTCGATGGGGTGGTTCGACAGATACGCAGTATTTT	CATSRDTQTRWGGSTDTQYF
TRBV6-2/TRBV6-3	-	-	TRBJ2-2	TGTGCCAGCAGCCAGACGGGACTGCTGAACACCGGGGAGCTGTTTTTT	CASSQTGLLNTGELFF
TRBV29-1	TRBD1	few	TRBJ2-7	TGCAGCGTTGAAAGGGTCGACAGGGGCTACGAGCAGTACTTC	CSVERVDRGYEQYF
TRBV9	-	-	TRBJ2-3	TGTGCCAGCAGCCCAGCCCCCTCGAGGACGCAGTATTTT	CASSPAPSRTQYF
TRBV12-3/TRBV12-4	TRBD1	many	TRBJ1-1	TGTGCCAGCAGTTTAGAAGGGGGCCGGACTGAAGCTTTCTTT	CASSLEGGRTEAFF
TRBV5-1	-	many	TRBJ2-5	TGCGCCAGCAGCTTGGCTGGCGGCGTATTGGAAGAGACCCAGTACTTC	CASSLAGGVLEETQYF
TRBV7-6	-	few	TRBJ2-5	TGTGCCAGCAGCTTAGAGTCCGGGGGCATGGAGACCCAGTACTTC	CASSLESGGMETQYF
TRBV3-1	-	-	TRBJ2-1	TGTGCCAGCAGCCAGGCCCCTTGGAATGAGCAGTTCTTC	CASSQAPWNEQFF